The clone carrying this TCR beta chain appeared a few times. The antigen is unknown. CDR1 SGHKS and CDR2 YYEKEE come from the germline V gene (reference sequence). The CDR3 consists of 13 residues. Trimming shortened V by 6 bases and J by 1 base, and 10 bases separated the two germline ends. The data belong to a study of T-cell reconstitution after alpha-beta-depleted transplantation in children. Notes on the study in general: The authors attributed T-cell counts and diversity one year after transplant mostly to newly produced T cells. Alpha-beta T cells about two months after transplant reportedly derived from several hundred expanded graft clones. Some patients' high day-60 TCRbeta diversity was traced to surviving recipient T cells and thymic progenitors.

The library targeted TCRbeta and was prepared with unique molecular identifiers. TCRdb reprocessed the PCR reads via MiXCR and lists one record per CDR3 protein. The table shows approximately 500,000 distinct CDR3 sequences, with 25% to 30% occurring only once. The sample here was PBMCs, taken before TCRalphabeta/CD19-depleted stem cell transplant. This chain connects TRBV5-5 to TRBJ1-1; D gene ambiguous. This receptor was obtained from a boy in the first two years of life with Wiskott-Aldrich syndrome, due to receive a stem cell transplant. CDR3 residues: CASTTHPNTEAFF. CDR3 nucleotides: TGTGCCAGCACGACCCACCCGAACACTGAAGCTTTCTTT.